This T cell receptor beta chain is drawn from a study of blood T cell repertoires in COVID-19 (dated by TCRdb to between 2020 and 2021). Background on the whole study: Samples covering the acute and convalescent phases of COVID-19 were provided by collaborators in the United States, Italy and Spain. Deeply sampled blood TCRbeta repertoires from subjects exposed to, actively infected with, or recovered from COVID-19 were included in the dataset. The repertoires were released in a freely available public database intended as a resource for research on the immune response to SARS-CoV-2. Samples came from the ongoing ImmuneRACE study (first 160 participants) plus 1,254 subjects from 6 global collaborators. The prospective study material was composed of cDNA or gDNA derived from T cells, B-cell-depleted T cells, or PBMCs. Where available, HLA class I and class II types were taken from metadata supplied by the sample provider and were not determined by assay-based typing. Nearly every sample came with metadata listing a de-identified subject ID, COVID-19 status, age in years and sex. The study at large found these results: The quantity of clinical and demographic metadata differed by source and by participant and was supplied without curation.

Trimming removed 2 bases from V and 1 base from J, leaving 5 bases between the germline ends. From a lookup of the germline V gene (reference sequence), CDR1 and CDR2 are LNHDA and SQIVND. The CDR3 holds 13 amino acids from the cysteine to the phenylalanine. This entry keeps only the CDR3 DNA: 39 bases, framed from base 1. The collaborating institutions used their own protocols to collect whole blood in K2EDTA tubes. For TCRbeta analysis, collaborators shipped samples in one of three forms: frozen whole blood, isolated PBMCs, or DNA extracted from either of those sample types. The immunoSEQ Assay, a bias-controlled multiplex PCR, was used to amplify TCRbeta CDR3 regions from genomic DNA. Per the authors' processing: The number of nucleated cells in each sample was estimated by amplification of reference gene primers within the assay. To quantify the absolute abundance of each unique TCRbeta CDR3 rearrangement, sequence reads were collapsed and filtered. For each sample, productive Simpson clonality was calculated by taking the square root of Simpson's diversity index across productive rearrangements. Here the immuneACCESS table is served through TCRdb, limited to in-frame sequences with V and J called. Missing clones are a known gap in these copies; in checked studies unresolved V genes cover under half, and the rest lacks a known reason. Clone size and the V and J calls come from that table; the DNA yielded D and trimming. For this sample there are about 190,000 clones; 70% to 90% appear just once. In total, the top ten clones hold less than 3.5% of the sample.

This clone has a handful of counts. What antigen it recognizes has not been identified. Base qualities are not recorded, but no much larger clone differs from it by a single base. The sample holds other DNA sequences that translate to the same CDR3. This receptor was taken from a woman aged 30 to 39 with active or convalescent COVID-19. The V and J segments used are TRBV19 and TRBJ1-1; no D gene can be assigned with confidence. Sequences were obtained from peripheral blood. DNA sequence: TGTGCCAGTAGTATATTAAAGAACACTGAAGCTTTCTTT. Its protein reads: CASSILKNTEAFF.